The 2 T cell receptor beta chains below all came from one sample that was sequenced in a study of control samples from healthy donors and cancer patients. Assay: immunoSEQ multiplex PCR; the TCRdb copy retains only in-frame clones and omits some. This table has fewer than 200,000 clones, around 95% appearing once. The sample was blood. The receptors originated from a woman aged 60 to 75 in good health.

CDR3 coding DNA: TGTGCCAGCTCACTGGATAGCGGGGGAAGCACAGATACGCAGTATTTT. This gives the protein CASSLDSGGSTDTQYF. The chain couples TRBV18 to TRBJ2-3, with 9 bases fitting TRBD2. CDR1 and CDR2 from the germline V gene are KGHSH and LQKENI. This CDR3 is built from 16 residues. The ends lost 4 bases at V and 0 bases at J; junction bases unmatched: 5.

This clone was picked up one time. The V call is TRBV6-2 or TRBV6-3, the J call TRBJ2-1; D not certain. This CDR3 contains 19 residues. Germline V gene sequence: CDR1 MNHEY, CDR2 SVGEGT. V lost 5 bases and J lost 10, with 33 bases in between. CDR3 in amino acids: CASSTELLGDGALVREQFF. The CDR3 DNA reads TGTGCCAGCAGTACGGAGCTCCTAGGAGATGGTGCCCTCGTTCGGGAGCAGTTCTTC.